The rows below give T cell receptor beta chains drawn from one sample of a study of control samples from healthy donors and cancer patients. Here immunoSEQ multiplex PCR was the method, and the copy in TCRdb shows in-frame clones only, minus some. Here the sample spans tens of thousands of clones, about 90% being singletons. What was sequenced was PBMCs. These receptors were obtained from a woman aged 55-75 years with head and neck cancer. Both conserved end residues are part of each CDR3. D genes are given only for firm matches. Not every row has a clone size; where given, it reads once, few, many or a size class.

. | TRBJ2-1 | TRBV18 | . | CASSPPIRDGEQFF | TGTGCCAGCTCACCACCGATACGGGATGGGGAGCAGTTCTTC
. | TRBJ2-7 | TRBV2 | TRBD1 | CASKGTGVGVEQYF | TGTGCCAGCAAAGGGACAGGGGTGGGGGTCGAGCAGTACTTC
. | TRBJ2-7 | TRBV10-2 | TRBD2 | CASREGLAGIYEQYF | TGCGCCAGCAGGGAAGGACTAGCGGGGATCTACGAGCAGTACTTC
. | TRBJ2-3 | TRBV6-1 | . | CASSEFLSTDTQYF | TGTGCCAGCAGTGAGTTCTTAAGCACAGATACGCAGTATTTT
. | TRBJ1-5 | TRBV9 | . | CASSAQGYQPQHF | TGTGCCAGCAGCGCCCAGGGTTATCAGCCCCAGCATTTT
. | TRBJ2-2 | TRBV25-1 | TRBD2 | CASSATSGTNTGELFF | TGTGCCAGCAGCGCAACTAGCGGGACGAACACCGGGGAGCTGTTTTTT
. | TRBJ2-7 | TRBV18 | TRBD2 | CASSPRTSGRFEQYF | TGTGCCAGCTCACCACGGACTAGCGGGAGATTCGAGCAGTACTTC
. | TRBJ1-2 | TRBV5-1 | . | CASSYRWGANGYTF | TGCGCCAGCAGCTATAGGTGGGGGGCCAATGGCTACACCTTC
. | TRBJ2-2 | TRBV7-9 | . | CASSLFEAGELFF | TGTGCCAGCAGCTTGTTCGAGGCCGGGGAGCTGTTTTTT
. | TRBJ2-5 | TRBV4-2 | TRBD1 | CASSHLSRGGQPTGKSETQYF | TGTGCCAGCAGCCATTTAAGTAGAGGGGGCCAACCGACAGGGAAAAGTGAGACCCAGTACTTC
. | TRBJ1-5 | TRBV5-8 | . | CASSLGRGIHQPQHF | TGTGCCAGCAGCTTGGGCAGGGGTATCCATCAGCCCCAGCATTTT
. | TRBJ1-2 | TRBV6-5 | . | CASSYLVGANYGYTF | TGTGCCAGCAGTTACCTGGTGGGAGCTAACTATGGCTACACCTTC
. | TRBJ1-2 | TRBV7-9 | . | CASSLAGGAGSYTF | TGTGCCAGCAGCTTAGCTGGGGGGGCCGGGAGCTACACCTTC
once | TRBJ2-7 | TRBV5-1 | . | CASSLPMGQGGEQYF | TGCGCCAGCAGCTTGCCCATGGGACAAGGAGGCGAGCAGTACTTC
. | TRBJ1-1 | TRBV18 | . | CASSPRDNSEAFF | TGTGCCAGCTCACCACGGGACAACTCCGAAGCTTTCTTT
. | TRBJ1-1 | TRBV15 | TRBD1 | CATSRAGQMNTEAFF | TGTGCCACCAGCAGAGCGGGACAGATGAACACTGAAGCTTTCTTT
. | TRBJ2-5 | TRBV20-1 | . | CSAGAETQYF | TGCAGTGCTGGGGCGGAGACCCAGTACTTC
. | TRBJ2-7 | TRBV3-1/TRBV3-2 | . | CASSQARAPQTEQYF | TGTGCCAGCAGCCAAGCCCGCGCCCCTCAAACGGAGCAGTACTTC
once | TRBJ2-2 | TRBV21-1 | . | CASSKDNSGSPGELFF | TGTGCCAGCAGCAAAGATAATAGCGGGAGTCCCGGGGAGCTGTTTTTT
. | TRBJ2-5 | TRBV6-1 | TRBD2 | CASSEGFWGGPRRETQYF | TGTGCCAGCAGTGAAGGGTTTTGGGGGGGACCGCGAAGGGAGACCCAGTACTTC
. | TRBJ2-1 | TRBV5-4 | TRBD2 | CASSFLISSGSSYNEQFF | TGTGCCAGCAGCTTTCTCATCTCTAGCGGAAGCTCCTACAATGAGCAGTTCTTC
. | TRBJ1-1 | TRBV5-4 | . | CASSKDGPNTEAFF | TGTGCCAGCAGCAAGGACGGACCGAACACTGAAGCTTTCTTT
. | TRBJ2-2 | TRBV25-1 | . | CASNSGKGQDTGELFF | TGTGCCAGCAACTCGGGGAAGGGCCAGGACACCGGGGAGCTGTTTTTT